This T cell receptor (beta chain) is drawn from a study of spatial heterogeneity in lung cancer. The germline CDR1 and CDR2 sequences are SNHLY and FYNNEI. The CDR3 is made up of 12 amino acids. The V and J ends lost 8 bases and 0 bases respectively, with 7 bases between them. TCRdb used MiXCR to reprocess the 5' RACE reads, holding one entry per CDR3 protein. The repertoire has about 38,000 distinct CDR3 sequences, 6.5% to 9.5% of them found once; the top ten carry 25% to 35%. Time point denoted: sample taken at primary tumor resection. Unsorted whole RNA samples from tumor, nontumor lung or frozen PBMC were sequenced.

This receptor was obtained from a male donor with early-stage non-small cell lung cancer. J is TRBJ1-1 and V is TRBV2; D gene ambiguous. Sequenced material: PBMCs, taken at surgery. The CDR3 sequence: CASGVMNTEAFF. DNA of the CDR3: TGTGCCAGCGGAGTTATGAACACTGAAGCTTTCTTT.